The present entry profiles one T cell receptor (beta chain) with its context. The antigen is undetermined. TCRdb keeps only in-frame clones here, not all; method: immunoSEQ multiplex PCR. The sample records around 9,900 clones, roughly 89% being singletons. These data originate in a study of T cells after posttransplantation cyclophosphamide. Findings and caveats of the study: Recipient CMV seropositivity and CMV reactivation strongly tracked TRB clonality. Tissue-infiltrating T cells from skin or gut overlapped little with blood T cells.

The germline V and J ends were trimmed by 6 bases and 1 base, with 12 bases remaining between them. Per germline, CDR1 MNHNS and CDR2 SASEGT. This CDR3 has 14 residues. This rearrangement joins TRBV6-1 to TRBJ1-1; D gene unclear. Sequencing used memory CD4+ T cells sorted from PBMCs. This TCR derives from a woman aged 55-69 years in good health, CMV-negative, and a related stem cell transplant donor. The CDR3 spells CASSRWNRNTEAFF. In DNA, the CDR3 is TGTGCCAGCAGCCGATGGAACAGGAACACTGAAGCTTTCTTT.